A selection of T cell receptor beta chains follows, all from one sample in a study of long-term antiretroviral therapy in people with HIV. Only in-frame clones appear in the TCRdb table, and some are missing; sequencing was by immunoSEQ multiplex PCR. The sample shows some 22,000 clones, just under 85% of them seen only once. The sequencing used unsorted PBMCs, collected 1.6 years after starting antiretroviral therapy. The source is a man between 40 and 49 years old with HIV. Both conserved end residues are part of each CDR3. The D gene is left open where the match is weak. Part of the rows lack a size; the others show once, few, many or a class for expanded clones.

cdr3_nt cdr3_aa d_call clone_size j_call v_call
TGTGCCACCAGCTCCCGACTAGCGGTAATGGAGACCCAGTACTTC CATSSRLAVMETQYF TRBD2 - TRBJ2-5 TRBV15
TGTGCCAGCAGCTTTGGAGGGAAAGGCAATCAGCCCCAGCATTTT CASSFGGKGNQPQHF - - TRBJ1-5 TRBV7-9
TGTGCCAGCAGACGAGGTGTAAGGGCCGGAAATAGCAATCAGCCCCAGCATTTT CASRRGVRAGNSNQPQHF - - TRBJ1-5 TRBV28
TGTGCCAGCAGTGAGGGAGACTACAATGAGCAGTTCTTC CASSEGDYNEQFF - once TRBJ2-1 TRBV2
TGCGCCAGCAGCCCAGTGGGACAGGGTTATTCCTACGAGCAGTACTTC CASSPVGQGYSYEQYF TRBD1 few TRBJ2-7 TRBV4-1
TGTGCCAGCAGCTTAGGACAGGGACATAATTCGGGGGAAGAGACCCAGTACTTC CASSLGQGHNSGEETQYF - - TRBJ2-5 TRBV7-8
TGTGCTAGTGGTTTGGCTCCTCAGGGCAGGGAGACCCAGTACTTC CASGLAPQGRETQYF - - TRBJ2-5 TRBV12-5
TGTGCCATCAGTGAAGGCGGAAGCACAGATACGCAGTATTTT CAISEGGSTDTQYF - - TRBJ2-3 TRBV10-3
TGTGCCTGGAGTGACCGGCCCCGGCGTACTGAAGCTTTCTTT CAWSDRPRRTEAFF - - TRBJ1-1 TRBV30
TGTGCTAGTGGTTTGGTACCCCAGAACACTGAAGCTTTCTTT CASGLVPQNTEAFF - - TRBJ1-1 TRBV12-5
TGTGCCAGCAGCTTGGAAGGGGGCAGGGCCATATACTACGAGCAGTACTTC CASSLEGGRAIYYEQYF TRBD1 - TRBJ2-7 TRBV5-7
TGCGCCAGCAGCGGCGGACAGGTGAAACTGTTTTTT CASSGGQVKLFF TRBD1 - TRBJ1-4 TRBV10-2
TGTGCCAGCAGCCGGGGACTAGCGGACAAATACTCCTACGAGCAGTACTTC CASSRGLADKYSYEQYF - - TRBJ2-7 TRBV21-1
TGCAGCGTTGAAGATTTACAGGGTACCGGGGAGCTGTTTTTT CSVEDLQGTGELFF - once TRBJ2-2 TRBV29-1
TGTGCCAGCAGCTCTATGCCGGGACTAGCGAAGGAGACCCAGTACTTC CASSSMPGLAKETQYF TRBD2 - TRBJ2-5 TRBV11-3
TGTGCCAGCAGTTACTCAACTAGCGGTGCGCAGTATTTT CASSYSTSGAQYF TRBD2 - TRBJ2-3 TRBV6-5
TGTGCCACCAGCAGAGTCGGGACAGGGCAGAACGAGCAGTACTTC CATSRVGTGQNEQYF TRBD1 - TRBJ2-7 TRBV15
TGTGCCAGCAGCTCGGTTACCGGGACAGTAATGAACACTGAAGCTTTCTTT CASSSVTGTVMNTEAFF TRBD1 few TRBJ1-1 TRBV13
TGTGCCAGCAGCTTGGGTGGGGGTGGGAACATTCAGTACTTC CASSLGGGGNIQYF - - TRBJ2-4 TRBV5-5
TGTGCCATCAGTGTTACTCCGGAGGGCTGGAACACTGAAGCTTTCTTT CAISVTPEGWNTEAFF - - TRBJ1-1 TRBV10-3
TGTGCCAGCAGCTTAGGACAGGGTGTCGACGAGCAGTACTTC CASSLGQGVDEQYF TRBD1 - TRBJ2-7 TRBV7-9
TGTGCCTGTTGGACCGCTCAAGGGGGGGCCAACGTCCTGACTTTC CACWTAQGGANVLTF - - TRBJ2-6 TRBV30
TGCAGCGTGGGTTCAGGATCGGTTTTGAACACTGAAGCTTTCTTT CSVGSGSVLNTEAFF - - TRBJ1-1 TRBV29-1
TGTGCCAGCAGCCGACAGGGAGAGGGCTCCTACGAGCAGTACTTC CASSRQGEGSYEQYF TRBD1 - TRBJ2-7 TRBV6-6
TGTGCCAGCAGCCAATCTAGCGGGGGGCTTCGTGGCGGGGAGCTGTTTTTT CASSQSSGGLRGGELFF TRBD2 - TRBJ2-2 TRBV11-2
TGTGCCAGCAGCTTAGCGGGGTTTACTGGCTACACCTTC CASSLAGFTGYTF - - TRBJ1-2 TRBV7-6
TGTGCCAGTAGTCTGAACAGGGACTATGGCTACACCTTC CASSLNRDYGYTF - - TRBJ1-2 TRBV19
TGTGCCAGCAGCCAAGATCTTAGGGCGGTCACCGGGGAGCTGTTTTTT CASSQDLRAVTGELFF - - TRBJ2-2 TRBV4-2
TGTGCCAGCAGCGTAGTGGGACAAGACACAGATACGCAGTATTTT CASSVVGQDTDTQYF - - TRBJ2-3 TRBV9
TGCGCCAGCAGCCAAGACGTTACCCGGGACAGAAAAAATGGCTACACCTTC CASSQDVTRDRKNGYTF TRBD1 - TRBJ1-2 TRBV4-1
TGTGCCAGCAGTTGGCATAACACCGGGGAGCTGTTTTTT CASSWHNTGELFF - - TRBJ2-2 TRBV6-5
TGCGCCAGCAGCTTGGACGGAGCCTACGAGCAGTACTTC CASSLDGAYEQYF - few TRBJ2-7 TRBV5-1
TGCGCCAGCGCCGAGGGAAGCACAGATACGCAGTATTTT CASAEGSTDTQYF - - TRBJ2-3 TRBV4-1
TGCGCCAGCAGCTTGGGCCAACAGGGTTCTGGAAACACCATATATTTT CASSLGQQGSGNTIYF - - TRBJ1-3 TRBV5-1
TGTGCCAGCAGCTTAGAAATGATCCGGGTGGGGGCTGAAGCTTTCTTT CASSLEMIRVGAEAFF - - TRBJ1-1 TRBV7-6
TGCGCCAGCAGCTTGGAACTGACAGATACGCAGTATTTT CASSLELTDTQYF - - TRBJ2-3 TRBV5-1
TGTGCCAGCAGCTTAGATACCCCCCGGCAGGGAAGCCCCTACGAGCAGTACTTC CASSLDTPRQGSPYEQYF - - TRBJ2-7 TRBV11-3
TGTGCCAGCAGCCAAGGTGTGACAGGGGATTACTACGAGCAGTACTTC CASSQGVTGDYYEQYF TRBD1 - TRBJ2-7 TRBV4-2
TGTGCCAGCAGCCCCGGGGCAGGACAGGGATACACCGGGGAGCTGTTTTTT CASSPGAGQGYTGELFF TRBD1 - TRBJ2-2 TRBV11-2
TGTGCCAGCAGCTTGGAAAGGGGCCCAGATACGCAGTATTTT CASSLERGPDTQYF - - TRBJ2-3 TRBV7-8
TGTGCCAGCAGCTTAACCGGGGCTGGGACAGATACGCAGTATTTT CASSLTGAGTDTQYF - - TRBJ2-3 TRBV7-3
TGTGCCAGCAGCTCTCCGATGGGCTCGTTAAGCACAGATACGCAGTATTTT CASSSPMGSLSTDTQYF - - TRBJ2-3 TRBV7-6
TGTGCCACCAGCAGAGATCGAGGGGGGGCAAATCAGCCCCAGCATTTT CATSRDRGGANQPQHF - - TRBJ1-5 TRBV15
TGTGCCAGCAGCTCCGGGCCCACCGGTGAGCAGTACTTC CASSSGPTGEQYF - - TRBJ2-7 TRBV6-5
TGTGCCAGCAGTTTATCGGCTGGGGCGGCGGGCAATCAGCCCCAGCATTTT CASSLSAGAAGNQPQHF - - TRBJ1-5 TRBV27
TGTGCCAGCAGCCAAGTAAGGGCTAGCGGGGGAGATACGCAGTATTTT CASSQVRASGGDTQYF TRBD2 - TRBJ2-3 TRBV4-2
TGCGCCAGCACCCATGAGACAGGTTCGTACAATGAGCAGTTCTTC CASTHETGSYNEQFF - - TRBJ2-1 TRBV5-1
TGCGCCAGCAGGGTCAGTCTGGACACCGGGGAGCTGTTTTTT CASRVSLDTGELFF - - TRBJ2-2 TRBV10-2
TGTGCCAGCAGTTTAATCGGTATAGAGACCGGGGAGCTGTTTTTT CASSLIGIETGELFF - few TRBJ2-2 TRBV28
TGCGCCAGCAGCTTGGGGGGGACAGCGGGTAATCAGCCCCAGCATTTT CASSLGGTAGNQPQHF TRBD1 - TRBJ1-5 TRBV5-1
TGTGCCAGCAGCTTAGGGACAGGGGGGGTCTATGGCTACACCTTC CASSLGTGGVYGYTF TRBD1 few TRBJ1-2 TRBV11-2
TGTGCCAGCAGTGAAGAAGTCAGGGCCTATAGCAATCAGCCCCAGCATTTT CASSEEVRAYSNQPQHF - - TRBJ1-5 TRBV6-1
TGTGCCATTCTAGCGGGAGGGCCCTACGAGCAGTACTTC CAILAGGPYEQYF TRBD2 once TRBJ2-7 TRBV6-1